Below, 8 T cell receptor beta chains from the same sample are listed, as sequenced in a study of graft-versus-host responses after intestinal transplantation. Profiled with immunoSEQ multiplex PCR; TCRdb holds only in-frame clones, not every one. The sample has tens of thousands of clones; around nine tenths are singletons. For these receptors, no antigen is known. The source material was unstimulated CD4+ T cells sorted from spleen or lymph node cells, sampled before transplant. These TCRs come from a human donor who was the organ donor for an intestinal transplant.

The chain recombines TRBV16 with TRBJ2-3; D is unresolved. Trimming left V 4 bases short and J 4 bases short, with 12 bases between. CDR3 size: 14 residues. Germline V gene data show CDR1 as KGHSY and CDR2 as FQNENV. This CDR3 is CASSPARKPDTQYF. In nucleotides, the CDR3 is TGTGCCAGCAGCCCAGCGCGCAAACCAGATACGCAGTATTTT. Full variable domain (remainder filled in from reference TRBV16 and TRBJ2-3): GEEVAQTPKHLVRGEGQKAKLYCAPIKGHSYVFWYQQVLKNEFKFLISFQNENVFDETGMPKERFSAKCLPNSPCSLEIQATKLEDSAVYFCASSPARKPDTQYFGPGTRLTVL.

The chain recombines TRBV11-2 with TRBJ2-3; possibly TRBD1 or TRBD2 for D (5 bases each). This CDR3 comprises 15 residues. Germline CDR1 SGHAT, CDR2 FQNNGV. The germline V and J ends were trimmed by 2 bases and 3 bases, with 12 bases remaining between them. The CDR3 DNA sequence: TGTGCCAGCAGCTTACGAGGGGCAGGAACAGATACGCAGTATTTT. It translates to CASSLRGAGTDTQYF.

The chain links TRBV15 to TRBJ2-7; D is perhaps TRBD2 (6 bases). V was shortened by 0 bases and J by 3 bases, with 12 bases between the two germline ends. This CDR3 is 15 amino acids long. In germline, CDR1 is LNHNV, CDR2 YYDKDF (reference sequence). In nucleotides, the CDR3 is TGTGCCACCAGCAGAGATGTGGGGGGACTCTACGAGCAGTACTTC. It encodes CATSRDVGGLYEQYF.

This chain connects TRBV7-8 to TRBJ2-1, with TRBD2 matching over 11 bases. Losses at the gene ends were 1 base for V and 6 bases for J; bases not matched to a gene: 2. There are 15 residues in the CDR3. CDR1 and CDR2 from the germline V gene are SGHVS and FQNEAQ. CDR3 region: CASSLGLAGFNEQFF. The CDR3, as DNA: TGTGCCAGCAGCTTAGGACTAGCGGGATTCAATGAGCAGTTCTTC.

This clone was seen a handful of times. The CDR3 region is CASNLRTSYEQYF. CDR3 nucleotide sequence: TGTGCCAGCAACCTACGGACAAGCTACGAGCAGTACTTC. J is TRBJ2-7 and V is TRBV6-6; possible D gene TRBD1, 5 bases. The germline gives CDR1 MNHNY, CDR2 SVGAGI (reference sequence). This CDR3 is 13 amino acids long. Trimming left V 7 bases short and J 3 bases short, with 13 bases between.

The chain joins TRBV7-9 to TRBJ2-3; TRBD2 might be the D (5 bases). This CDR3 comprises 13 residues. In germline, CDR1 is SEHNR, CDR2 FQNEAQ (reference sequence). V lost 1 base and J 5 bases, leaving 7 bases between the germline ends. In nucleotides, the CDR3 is TGTGCCAGCAGCTTAGGGGCGGGAGATACGCAGTATTTT. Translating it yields CASSLGAGDTQYF.

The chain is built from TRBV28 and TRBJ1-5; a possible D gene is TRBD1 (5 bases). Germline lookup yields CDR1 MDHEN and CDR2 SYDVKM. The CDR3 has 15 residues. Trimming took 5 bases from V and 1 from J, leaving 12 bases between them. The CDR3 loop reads CASSPRGGSNQPQHF. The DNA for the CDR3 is TGTGCCAGCAGTCCGCGGGGCGGGAGCAATCAGCCCCAGCATTTT. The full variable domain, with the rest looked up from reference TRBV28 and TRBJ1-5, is DVKVTQSSRYLVKRTGEKVFLECVQDMDHENMFWYRQDPGLGLRLIYFSYDVKMKEKGDIPEGYSVSREKKERFSLILESASTNQTSMYLCASSPRGGSNQPQHFGDGTRLSIL.

The CDR3 region is CASSYPRGRQPQHF. CDR3 coding DNA: TGTGCCAGTTCATACCCCAGGGGAAGGCAGCCCCAGCATTTT. This chain uses TRBV19 with TRBJ1-5; a weak D match, TRBD1 (6 bases). V dropped 8 bases and J dropped 7 bases, with 18 bases sitting between them. The CDR3 spans 14 residues. Germline V gives CDR1 LNHDA, CDR2 SQIVND (reference sequence).